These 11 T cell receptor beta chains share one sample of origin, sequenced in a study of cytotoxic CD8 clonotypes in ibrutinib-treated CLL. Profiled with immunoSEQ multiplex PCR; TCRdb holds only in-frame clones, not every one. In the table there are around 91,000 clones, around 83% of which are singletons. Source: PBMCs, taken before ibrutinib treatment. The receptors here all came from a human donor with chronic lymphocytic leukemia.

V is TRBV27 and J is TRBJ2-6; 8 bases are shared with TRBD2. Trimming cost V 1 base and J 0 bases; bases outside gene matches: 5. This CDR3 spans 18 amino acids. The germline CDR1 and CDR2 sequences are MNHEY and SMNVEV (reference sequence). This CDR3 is CASSLYTSGASGANVLTF. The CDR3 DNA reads TGTGCCAGCAGTTTATATACTAGCGGAGCCTCTGGGGCCAACGTCCTGACTTTC.

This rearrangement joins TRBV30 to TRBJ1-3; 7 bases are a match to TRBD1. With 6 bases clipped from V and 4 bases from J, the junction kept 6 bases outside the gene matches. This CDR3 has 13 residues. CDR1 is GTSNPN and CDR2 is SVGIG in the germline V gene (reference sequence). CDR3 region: CACTGTDGNTIYF. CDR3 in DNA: TGTGCCTGTACGGGGACAGACGGAAACACCATATATTTT.

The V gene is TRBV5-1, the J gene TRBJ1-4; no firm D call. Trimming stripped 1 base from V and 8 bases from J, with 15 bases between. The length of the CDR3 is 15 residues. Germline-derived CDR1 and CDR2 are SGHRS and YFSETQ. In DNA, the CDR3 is TGCGCCAGCAGCTTGAAGCTCGACTTCGGGGAAAAACTGTTTTTT. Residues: CASSLKLDFGEKLFF.

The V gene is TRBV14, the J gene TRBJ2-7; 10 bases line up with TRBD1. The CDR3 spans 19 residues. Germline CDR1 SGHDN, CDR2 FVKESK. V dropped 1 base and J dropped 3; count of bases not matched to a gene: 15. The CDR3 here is CASSQGRTGQGKRLYEQYF. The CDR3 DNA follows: TGTGCCAGCAGCCAAGGACGAACGGGACAGGGGAAGAGGCTCTACGAGCAGTACTTC.

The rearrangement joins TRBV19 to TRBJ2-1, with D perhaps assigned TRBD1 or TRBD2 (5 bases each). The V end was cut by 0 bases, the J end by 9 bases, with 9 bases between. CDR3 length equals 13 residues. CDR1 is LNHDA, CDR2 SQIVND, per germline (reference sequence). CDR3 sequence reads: CASSIERGGEQFF. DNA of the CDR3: TGTGCCAGTAGTATAGAGAGGGGCGGTGAGCAGTTCTTC.

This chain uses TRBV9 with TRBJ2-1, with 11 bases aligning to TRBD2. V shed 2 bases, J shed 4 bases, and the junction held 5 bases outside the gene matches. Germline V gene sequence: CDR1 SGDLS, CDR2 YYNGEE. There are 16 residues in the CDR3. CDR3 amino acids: CASSVRTSGSYNEQFF. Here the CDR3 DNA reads TGTGCCAGCAGCGTCCGTACTAGCGGGAGTTACAATGAGCAGTTCTTC.

The CDR3 DNA sequence: TGTGCCAGCAGCGCGGACGAGGTTCGGACTGAAGCTTTCTTT. This translates into CASSADEVRTEAFF. The chain combines TRBV6-5 with TRBJ1-1; the D is unclear. The CDR3 sequence is 14 residues long. V shed 6 bases and J shed 5 bases, with 16 bases lying between them. Per the germline V gene, CDR1 is MNHEY and CDR2 is SVGAGI.

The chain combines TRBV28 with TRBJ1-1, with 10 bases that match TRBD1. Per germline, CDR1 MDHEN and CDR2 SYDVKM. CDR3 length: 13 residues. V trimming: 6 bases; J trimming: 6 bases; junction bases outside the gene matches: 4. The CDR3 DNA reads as TGTGCCAGCAGGGGACAGGGGCGCCCTGAAGCTTTCTTT. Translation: CASRGQGRPEAFF.

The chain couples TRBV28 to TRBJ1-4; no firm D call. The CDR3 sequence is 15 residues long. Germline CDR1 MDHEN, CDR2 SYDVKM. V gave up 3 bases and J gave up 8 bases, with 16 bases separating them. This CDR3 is CASSFPRTLGEKLFF. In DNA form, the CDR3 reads TGTGCCAGCAGTTTCCCCCGGACCCTCGGGGAAAAACTGTTTTTT.

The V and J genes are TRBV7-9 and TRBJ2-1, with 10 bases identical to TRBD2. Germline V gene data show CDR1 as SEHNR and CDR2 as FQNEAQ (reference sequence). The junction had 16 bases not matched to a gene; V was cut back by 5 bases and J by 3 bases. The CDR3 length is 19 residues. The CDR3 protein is CASSPSIAHSGRSYNEQFF. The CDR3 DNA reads TGTGCCAGCAGCCCCTCAATCGCCCATAGCGGGAGGAGCTACAATGAGCAGTTCTTC.

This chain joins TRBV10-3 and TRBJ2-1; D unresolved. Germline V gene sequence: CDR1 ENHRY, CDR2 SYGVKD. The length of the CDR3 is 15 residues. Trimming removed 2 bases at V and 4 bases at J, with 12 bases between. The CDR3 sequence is CAISEPHGPYNEQFF. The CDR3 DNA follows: TGTGCCATCAGTGAGCCCCACGGGCCTTACAATGAGCAGTTCTTC.